Listed below are T cell receptor beta chains from one sample, sequenced in a study of neurological immune-mediated disorders. Each CDR3 protein is one row after TCRdb ran MiXCR on the 5' RACE reads. The sample holds some 120,000 distinct CDR3 sequences, more than 2.5% seen once. The sequenced sample consisted of PBMCs. The source of these receptors is a woman aged 25 to 45 with multiple sclerosis. The CDR3 runs from the conserved cysteine through the conserved F or W. D genes are given only for firm matches. Clone sizes are given selectively: once, few, many, or a class where the clone is expanded.

>TRBJ2-3|NA|many|TRBV12-3/TRBV12-4
TGTGCCAGCAGTTTACGGGCTGTTGCTTTCACAGATACGCAGTATTTT
CASSLRAVAFTDTQYF
>TRBJ2-3|TRBD2|many|TRBV24-1
TGTGCCACCAGTGATCCTAGCGGGGGATCGAGCACAGATACGCAGTATTTT
CATSDPSGGSSTDTQYF
>TRBJ1-1|NA|many|TRBV5-1
TGCGCCAGCAGCTTGGCCCTACAGGTTTCGCTAGGGACTGAAGCTTTCTTT
CASSLALQVSLGTEAFF
>TRBJ2-1|NA|many|TRBV20-1
TGCAGTGCGAAGCCCGGGACCGGCGGGGATGAGCAGTTCTTC
CSAKPGTGGDEQFF
>TRBJ1-2|NA|NA|TRBV29-1
TGCAGCGTTTACGCTCACCCTAACTATGGCTACACCTTC
CSVYAHPNYGYTF
>TRBJ2-3|TRBD2|few|TRBV12-3/TRBV12-4
TGTGCCAGCGCCCGGGGGGGGAGCACAGATACGCAGTATTTT
CASARGGSTDTQYF
>TRBJ2-2|TRBD2|many|TRBV7-7
TGTGCCAGCAGCTCGGGACTAGCGGGAGCAGGAGCCGGGGAGCTGTTTTTT
CASSSGLAGAGAGELFF
>TRBJ2-3|NA|many|TRBV29-1
TGCAGCGTTGAAGGGGAAGATACGCAGTATTTT
CSVEGEDTQYF
>TRBJ2-6|NA|NA|TRBV5-1
TGCGCCACGGCGGACCTTTCTGGGGCCAACGTCCTGACTTTC
CATADLSGANVLTF
>TRBJ2-7|NA|many|TRBV5-1
TGCGCCAGCAGCTGGGACACCAGCTCCTACGAGCAGTACTTC
CASSWDTSSYEQYF
>TRBJ2-7|NA|many|TRBV20-1
TGCAGTGCTAGAGCCGGACGGCTCTCCTACGAGCAGTACTTC
CSARAGRLSYEQYF
>TRBJ1-5|TRBD1|many|TRBV29-1
TGCAGCGTTAGGATTAGGGGACAGGGGGATCAGCCCCAGCATTTT
CSVRIRGQGDQPQHF
>TRBJ2-2|NA|few|TRBV7-2
TGTGCCAGCAGCACAGGTGGCGGGGAGCTGTTTTTT
CASSTGGGELFF
>TRBJ2-3|NA|NA|TRBV11-2
TGTGCCAGCAGCTTATCCACAATCACAGATACGCAGTATTTT
CASSLSTITDTQYF
>TRBJ2-1|TRBD2|few|TRBV10-3
TGTGCCATCGGAGGGACTAGCGGCTTCAATGAGCAGTTCTTC
CAIGGTSGFNEQFF
>TRBJ1-5|NA|many|TRBV27
TGTGCCAGCAGGAAAATACAGGGAGATCAGCCCCAGCATTTT
CASRKIQGDQPQHF
>TRBJ2-5|TRBD2|many|TRBV9
TGTGCCAGCAGCGTAGGCGGTGTAGCGGGGGGCCAAGAGACCCAGTACTTC
CASSVGGVAGGQETQYF
>TRBJ2-1|NA|many|TRBV4-3
TGCGCCAGCAGCCAAGATACGGGGGACGAGGGGCATGAGCAGTTCTTC
CASSQDTGDEGHEQFF
>TRBJ2-4|TRBD1|many|TRBV4-1
TGCGCCAGCAGCTCCGCCCCTACAGGGGCCGACATTCAGTACTTC
CASSSAPTGADIQYF
>TRBJ2-1|TRBD1|many|TRBV4-1
TGCGCCAGCAGCCAAGTGGTAACAGGGGGGTTTGAGCAGTTCTTC
CASSQVVTGGFEQFF
>TRBJ2-2|NA|many|TRBV5-1
TGCGCCAGCAGCTTGCTAGGTCACGGGGAGCTGTTTTTT
CASSLLGHGELFF
>TRBJ2-3|NA|few|TRBV20-1
TGCAGTGCTAGTTCTGGGGCTCATACGCAGTATTTT
CSASSGAHTQYF
>TRBJ1-2|NA|many|TRBV20-1
TGCAGTGCTAGAGTTTCAGGGACCGGCCTCTATGGCTACACCTTC
CSARVSGTGLYGYTF
>TRBJ1-4|NA|many|TRBV9
TGTGCCAGCAGCGTAGGCAGGGGTGTTGGAGAAAAACTGTTTTTT
CASSVGRGVGEKLFF
>TRBJ2-5|NA|many|TRBV20-1
TGCAGTGCTAGAGATGCACGACAGGCTATAGGGACGACCCAGTACTTC
CSARDARQAIGTTQYF
>TRBJ2-5|TRBD2|many|TRBV6-6
TGTGCCAGCAGTTCGACTAGCGGCCAAGAGACCCAGTACTTC
CASSSTSGQETQYF
>TRBJ1-6|NA|few|TRBV6-6
TGTGCCAGCGGAAGTTCACCCCTCCACTTT
CASGSSPLHF
>TRBJ2-3|TRBD2|many|TRBV7-8
TGTGCCAGCAGCTTAGTATTTGCTAGCGGGATGAACACAGATACGCAGTATTTT
CASSLVFASGMNTDTQYF
>TRBJ2-7|NA|many|TRBV7-2
TGTGCCAGCAGCTTAGCGAGGGACACCTACGAGCAGTACTTC
CASSLARDTYEQYF
>TRBJ1-1|NA|many|TRBV20-1
TGCAGTGCTTTGTCAGGGATTGAAGCTTTCTTT
CSALSGIEAFF
>TRBJ1-1|TRBD1|many|TRBV5-1
TGCGCCAGCAGCGTACAGGGGGGGGATGAAGCTTTCTTT
CASSVQGGDEAFF
>TRBJ2-1|TRBD1|many|TRBV28
TGTGCCAGCACCTTGGGAGGACAGGGCAATGAGCAGTTCTTC
CASTLGGQGNEQFF
>TRBJ2-7|NA|many|TRBV20-1
TGCAGTGCCACACCCCGGGGCTACGAGCAGTACTTC
CSATPRGYEQYF
>TRBJ1-1|TRBD1|many|TRBV6-1
TGTGCCAGCGCTGACAGGGAGGGGACTGAAGCTTTCTTT
CASADREGTEAFF
>TRBJ2-3|TRBD1|few|TRBV7-2
TGTGCCAGCAGCTTGAAGGGGGCGGCCTTGGACACGCAGTATTTT
CASSLKGAALDTQYF
>TRBJ2-5|NA|many|TRBV20-1
TGCAGTGCTAGCGGTGAAGAGACCCAGTACTTC
CSASGEETQYF
>TRBJ2-7|NA|many|TRBV5-1
TGCGCCAGCAGCGTTAGCCCGGGATCCTACGAGCAGTACTTC
CASSVSPGSYEQYF
>TRBJ2-3|TRBD1|many|TRBV12-3/TRBV12-4
TGTGCCAGCAGGGACAGGGCCCTTGGAGATACGCAGTATTTT
CASRDRALGDTQYF
>TRBJ1-5|NA|few|TRBV19
TGTGCCAGTAGTATAGATCCCGTGAGGGGAAGCAATCAGCCCCAGCATTTT
CASSIDPVRGSNQPQHF